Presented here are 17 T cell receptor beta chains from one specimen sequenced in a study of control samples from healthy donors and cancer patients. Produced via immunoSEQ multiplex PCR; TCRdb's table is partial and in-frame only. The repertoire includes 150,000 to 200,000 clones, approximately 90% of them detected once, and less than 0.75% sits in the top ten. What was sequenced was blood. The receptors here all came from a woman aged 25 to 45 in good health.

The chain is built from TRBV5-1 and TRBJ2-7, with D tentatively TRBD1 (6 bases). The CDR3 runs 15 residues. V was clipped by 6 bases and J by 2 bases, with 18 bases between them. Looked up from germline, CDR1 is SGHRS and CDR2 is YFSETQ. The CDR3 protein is CASKIIQGSTYEQYF. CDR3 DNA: TGCGCCAGCAAGATAATACAGGGATCTACCTACGAGCAGTACTTC.

The CDR3 nucleotides are TGCGCCAGCAGCCAAGAATGGAGCTCTGGAAACACCATATATTTT. Translation: CASSQEWSSGNTIYF. The rearrangement uses TRBV4-1 and TRBJ1-3; no firm D call. The CDR3 loop spans 15 amino acids. The germline CDR1 and CDR2 sequences are MGHRA and YSYEKL. V lost 0 bases to trimming and J lost 0 bases, with 6 bases between them.

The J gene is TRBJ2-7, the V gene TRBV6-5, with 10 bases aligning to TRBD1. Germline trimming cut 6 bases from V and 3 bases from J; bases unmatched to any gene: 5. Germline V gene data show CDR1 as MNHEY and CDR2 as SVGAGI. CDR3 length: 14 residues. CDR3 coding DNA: TGTGCCAGCAGGGCCGGGACAGGGGACTACGAGCAGTACTTC. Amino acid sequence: CASRAGTGDYEQYF.

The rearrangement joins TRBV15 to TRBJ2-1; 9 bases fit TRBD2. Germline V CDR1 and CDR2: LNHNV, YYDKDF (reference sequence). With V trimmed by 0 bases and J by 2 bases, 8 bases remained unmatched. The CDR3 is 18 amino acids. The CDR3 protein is CATSRDEGTSRAYNEQFF. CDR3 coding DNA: TGTGCCACCAGCAGAGATGAGGGGACTAGCAGAGCCTACAATGAGCAGTTCTTC.

For the CDR3, the DNA is TGTGCCAGCAGCTTGTATGTGACTAGGGGAAACACCGGGGAGCTGTTTTTT. This gives the protein CASSLYVTRGNTGELFF. This chain links TRBV5-5 with TRBJ2-2; perhaps TRBD2 as D (6 bases). This CDR3 spans 17 amino acids. Germline V gives CDR1 SGHKS, CDR2 YYEKEE (reference sequence). V shed 1 base and J shed 2 bases, with 15 bases lying between them.

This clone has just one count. The CDR3 DNA sequence: TGCGCCAGCAGCCAGCCGACAGGGTCTAATGAAAAACTGTTTTTT. Translating gives CASSQPTGSNEKLFF. This rearrangement joins TRBV4-1 to TRBJ1-4; 7 bases agree with TRBD1. The germline gives CDR1 MGHRA, CDR2 YSYEKL. V lost 3 bases to trimming and J lost 3 bases; unmatched junction nucleotides: 4. The CDR3 has 15 residues.

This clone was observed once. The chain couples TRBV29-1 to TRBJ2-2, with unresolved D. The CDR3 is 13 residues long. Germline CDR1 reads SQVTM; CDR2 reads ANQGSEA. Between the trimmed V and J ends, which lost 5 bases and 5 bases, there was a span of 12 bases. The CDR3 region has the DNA TGCAGCGTTCGCGACGGCGCGACCGGGGAGCTGTTTTTT. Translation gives CSVRDGATGELFF.

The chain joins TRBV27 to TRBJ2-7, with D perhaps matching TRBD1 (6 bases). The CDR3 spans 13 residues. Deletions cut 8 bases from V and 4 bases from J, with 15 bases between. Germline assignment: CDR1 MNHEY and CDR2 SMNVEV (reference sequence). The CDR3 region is CASAGTSNYEQYF. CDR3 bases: TGTGCCAGCGCCGGGACAAGCAATTACGAGCAGTACTTC.

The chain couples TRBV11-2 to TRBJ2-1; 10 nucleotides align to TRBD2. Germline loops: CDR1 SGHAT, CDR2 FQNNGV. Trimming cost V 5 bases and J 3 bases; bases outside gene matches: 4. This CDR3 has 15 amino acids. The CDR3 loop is CASSLTSGRYNEQFF. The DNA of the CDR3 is TGTGCCAGCAGCCTGACTAGCGGGCGCTACAATGAGCAGTTCTTC.

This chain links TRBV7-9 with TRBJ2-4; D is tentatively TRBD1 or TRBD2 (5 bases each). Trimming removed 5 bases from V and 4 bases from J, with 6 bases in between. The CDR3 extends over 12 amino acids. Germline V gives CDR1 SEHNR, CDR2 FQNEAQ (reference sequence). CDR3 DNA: TGTGCCAGCAGCGGGGGAAAAAACATTCAGTACTTC. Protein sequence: CASSGGKNIQYF.

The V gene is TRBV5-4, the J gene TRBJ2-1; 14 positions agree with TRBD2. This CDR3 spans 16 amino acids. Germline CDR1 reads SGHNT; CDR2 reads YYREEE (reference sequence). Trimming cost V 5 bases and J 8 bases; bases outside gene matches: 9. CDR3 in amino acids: CASSSGLAGVFYEQFF. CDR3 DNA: TGTGCCAGCAGTTCGGGACTAGCGGGAGTTTTCTATGAGCAGTTCTTC.

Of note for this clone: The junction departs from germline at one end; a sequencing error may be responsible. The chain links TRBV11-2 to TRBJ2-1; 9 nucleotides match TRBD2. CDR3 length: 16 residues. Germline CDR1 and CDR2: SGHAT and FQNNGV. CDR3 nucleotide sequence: TGTGCCGGCAGCTACACCCGGGCGGGAGGGGGCAATGAGCAGTTCTTC. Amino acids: CAGSYTRAGGGNEQFF. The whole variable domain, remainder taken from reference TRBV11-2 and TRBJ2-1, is EAGVAQSPRYKIIEKRQSVAFWCNPISGHATLYWYQQILGQGPKLLIQFQNNGVVDDSQLPKDRFSAERLKGVDSTLKIQPAKLEDSAVYLCAGSYTRAGGGNEQFFGPGTRLTVL.

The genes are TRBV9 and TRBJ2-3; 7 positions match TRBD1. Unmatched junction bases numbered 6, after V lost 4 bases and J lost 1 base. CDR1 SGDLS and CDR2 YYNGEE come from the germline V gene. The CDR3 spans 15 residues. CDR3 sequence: CASSRNGQGTDTQYF. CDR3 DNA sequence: TGTGCCAGCAGCCGTAACGGACAGGGCACAGATACGCAGTATTTT.

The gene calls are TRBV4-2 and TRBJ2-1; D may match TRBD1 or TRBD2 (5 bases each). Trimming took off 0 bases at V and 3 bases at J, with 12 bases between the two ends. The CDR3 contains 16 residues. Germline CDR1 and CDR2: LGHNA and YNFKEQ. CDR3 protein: CASSQEAGDGYNEQFF. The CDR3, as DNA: TGTGCCAGCAGCCAAGAGGCCGGGGACGGCTACAATGAGCAGTTCTTC.

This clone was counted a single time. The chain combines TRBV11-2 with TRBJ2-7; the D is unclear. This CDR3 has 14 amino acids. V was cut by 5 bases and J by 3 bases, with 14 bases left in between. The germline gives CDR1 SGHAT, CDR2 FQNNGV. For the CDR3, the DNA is TGTGCCAGCAGCCGCAGATCGACGAGCTACGAGCAGTACTTC. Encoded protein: CASSRRSTSYEQYF. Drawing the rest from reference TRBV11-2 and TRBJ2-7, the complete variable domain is EAGVAQSPRYKIIEKRQSVAFWCNPISGHATLYWYQQILGQGPKLLIQFQNNGVVDDSQLPKDRFSAERLKGVDSTLKIQPAKLEDSAVYLCASSRRSTSYEQYFGPGTRLTVT.

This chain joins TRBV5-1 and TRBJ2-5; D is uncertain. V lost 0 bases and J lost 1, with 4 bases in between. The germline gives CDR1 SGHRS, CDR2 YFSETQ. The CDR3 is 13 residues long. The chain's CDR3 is CASSLDTQETQYF. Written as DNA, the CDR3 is TGCGCCAGCAGCTTGGACACCCAAGAGACCCAGTACTTC.

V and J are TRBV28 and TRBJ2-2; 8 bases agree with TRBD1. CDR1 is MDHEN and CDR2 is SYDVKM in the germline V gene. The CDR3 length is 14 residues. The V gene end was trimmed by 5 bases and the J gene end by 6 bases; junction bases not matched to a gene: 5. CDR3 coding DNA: TGTGCCAGCAGTCGGGACAGGATGGCCGGGGAGCTGTTTTTT. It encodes CASSRDRMAGELFF. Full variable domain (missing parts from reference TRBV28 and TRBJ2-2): DVKVTQSSRYLVKRTGEKVFLECVQDMDHENMFWYRQDPGLGLRLIYFSYDVKMKEKGDIPEGYSVSREKKERFSLILESASTNQTSMYLCASSRDRMAGELFFGEGSRLTVL.